This T cell receptor beta chain was identified in a study of CD8+ T cells in alopecia areata. This clone was picked up a small number of times. Its antigen is currently unknown. cDNA serving as the sequencing template came from extracted, reverse transcribed RNA. Sequencing was performed with immunoSEQ multiplex PCR; in TCRdb, only in-frame clones are kept and a portion is missing. The sample contains about 150,000 clones, about nine tenths of which appear only once. The V and J ends lost 2 bases and 0 bases respectively, with 6 bases between them. Per the germline V gene, CDR1 is KGHSH and CDR2 is LQKENI. This CDR3 comprises 14 residues. Study observations and caveats: Besides other cells, scalp samples also yield sequences of resident alphabeta T cells from normal skin.

Sequencing used CD8+ T cells sorted from blood, obtained at week 0. This TCR came from a human donor with alopecia areata. The chain is built from TRBV18 and TRBJ2-3; no firm D call. CDR3 DNA: TGTGCCAGCTCACCAGCCGGGAGCACAGATACGCAGTATTTT. Its protein is CASSPAGSTDTQYF.